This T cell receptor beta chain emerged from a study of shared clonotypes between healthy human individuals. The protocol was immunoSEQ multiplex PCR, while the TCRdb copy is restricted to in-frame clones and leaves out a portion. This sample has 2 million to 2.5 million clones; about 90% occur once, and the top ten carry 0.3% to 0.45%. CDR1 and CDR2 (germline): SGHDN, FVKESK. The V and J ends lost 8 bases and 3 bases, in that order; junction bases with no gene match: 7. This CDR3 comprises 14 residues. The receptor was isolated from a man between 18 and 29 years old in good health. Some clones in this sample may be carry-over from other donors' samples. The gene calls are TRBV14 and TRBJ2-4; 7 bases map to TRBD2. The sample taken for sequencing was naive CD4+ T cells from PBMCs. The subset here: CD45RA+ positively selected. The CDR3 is CASGPGGFKNIQYF. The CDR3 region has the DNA TGTGCCAGCGGGCCGGGAGGATTCAAAAACATTCAGTACTTC.